Sequencing of this T cell receptor (beta chain) was carried out in a study of beta chain features in type 1 diabetes. CDR1 LGHNA and CDR2 YNFKEQ come from the germline V gene. CDR3 length: 16 amino acids. Losses at the gene ends were 1 base for V and 0 bases for J; bases not matched to a gene: 2. General study findings and limits: Diminished insertions and augmented deletions at VDJ junctions characterized type 1 diabetes patients.

The investigators reverse transcribed all of the isolated RNA, so they sequenced expressed TCRB transcripts. TCRdb's copy holds only in-frame clones and misses some; the assay was immunoSEQ multiplex PCR. The profile covers some 900,000 clones, with about a sixth appearing a single time and around 0.02% taken by the ten largest. As regards this clone: Its antigen remains unknown.

Sequencing used naive CD4+ T cells from blood. V gene TRBV4-2 combines with J gene TRBJ1-5; 8 bases align to TRBD1. This receptor was taken from a woman between 18 and 30 years old in good health. The CDR3 sequence is CASSQGDRYSNQPQHF. The CDR3 DNA follows: TGTGCCAGCAGCCAAGGGGACAGGTATAGCAATCAGCCCCAGCATTTT.